This passage covers 10 T cell receptor beta chains from one sample sequenced in a study of CD8 T cells in ankylosing spondylitis (dated by TCRdb to 2017 to 2019). General conclusions and limits of the study: Blood from ankylosing spondylitis patients appeared to be characterized by a TCR beta motif made up of several highly homologous amino acid variants.

Receptor libraries were prepared by 5' RACE. TCRdb names Illumina HiSeq 2500 as the instrument used. Starting from the raw public reads, TCRdb applied fastp trimming at Q25, assembled clones with MiXCR and retained in-frame beta chains. Records with the same CDR3 protein are collapsed into one entry carrying the most frequent genes and DNA. The sample table holds 470,000 or so distinct CDR3 sequences, of which 25% to 30% were seen once. The ten largest clones capture 0.89% of the sample. Their antigens are not known. The sequenced sample was blood, either unsorted or a sorted T cell fraction (not recorded which). The receptors were gathered from a male donor with ankylosing spondylitis.

V and J are TRBV7-9 and TRBJ2-1, with 9 bases lining up with TRBD2. J was trimmed by 9 bases and V by 4 bases; bases with no gene match: 16. CDR1 and CDR2 from the germline V gene are SEHNR and FQNEAQ (reference sequence). This CDR3 comprises 17 residues. The CDR3 DNA is TGTGCCAGCAGCTCTATGGGGGGACTAGCATATTCCGGTGAGCAGTTCTTC. Its translation: CASSSMGGLAYSGEQFF.

This clonotype was seen only a few times. The chain recombines TRBV29-1 with TRBJ2-5; TRBD1 aligns across 9 bases. This CDR3 spans 13 amino acids. CDR1 SQVTM and CDR2 ANQGSEA come from the germline V gene. V was clipped by 5 bases and J by 5 bases; unmatched bases: 6. Written as DNA, the CDR3 is TGCAGCGTTAAACAGGGGGCGGGGGAGACCCAGTACTTC. Protein product: CSVKQGAGETQYF.

This clonotype was counted a few times. The chain recombines TRBV20-1 with TRBJ2-7; possible D gene TRBD1, 6 bases. V gave up 7 bases and J gave up 3 bases, with 22 bases separating them. CDR3 length: 15 residues. Germline loops: CDR1 DFQATT, CDR2 SNEGSKA (reference sequence). The CDR3: CSVKSGANRLYEQYF. In nucleotides, the CDR3 is TGCAGTGTCAAATCAGGGGCGAACAGGCTCTACGAGCAGTACTTC.

This clonotype was counted only a few times. The chain joins TRBV11-2 to TRBJ2-4; 7 nucleotides agree with TRBD1. The CDR3 has 14 residues. Germline assignment: CDR1 SGHAT and CDR2 FQNNGV. The V gene end was trimmed by 4 bases and the J gene end by 11 bases; junction bases not matched to a gene: 11. This CDR3 reads CASSSGPNRGLQYF. CDR3 nucleotides: TGTGCCAGCAGCTCGGGACCGAACAGGGGACTTCAGTACTTC.

In DNA form, the CDR3 reads TGTGCCAGCAGCTTACTAAGGCTAGCGGGAGGGCCGATTACAGATACGCAGTATTTT. Its protein product is CASSLLRLAGGPITDTQYF. This chain connects TRBV11-2 to TRBJ2-3, with TRBD2 identical over 12 bases. The CDR3 spans 19 residues. Germline values: CDR1 SGHAT, CDR2 FQNNGV. Trimming removed 2 bases from V and 3 bases from J; junction bases left unmatched: 12.

This chain connects TRBV12-3 or TRBV12-4 to TRBJ1-3; no reliable D call. The CDR3 has 16 residues. Trimming removed 6 bases at V and 2 bases at J, with 17 bases between. The CDR3 nucleotides are TGTGCCAGCAGCCCAGCCAGCGCCTCCCCTGGAAACACCATATATTTT. It encodes CASSPASASPGNTIYF.

This clonotype has only a few counts. The V gene is TRBV5-1, the J gene TRBJ2-2, with 11 bases that match TRBD2. Unmatched junction bases numbered 6, after V lost 4 bases and J lost 4 bases. Germline values: CDR1 SGHRS, CDR2 YFSETQ. The CDR3 extends over 16 amino acids. The CDR3 sequence: CASSARLAGTTGELFF. DNA for the CDR3: TGCGCCAGCAGCGCCCGACTAGCGGGGACCACCGGGGAGCTGTTTTTT.

This clonotype was counted a few times. This chain connects TRBV3-1 to TRBJ1-3, with a weak D call TRBD1 (5 bases). The CDR3 totals 17 residues. CDR1 LGHDT and CDR2 YNNKEL come from the germline V gene (reference sequence). V was clipped by 1 base and J by 1 base, with 14 bases between them. CDR3: CASSQARSRGSGNTIYF. DNA for the CDR3: TGTGCCAGCAGCCAAGCAAGGAGTAGGGGTTCTGGAAACACCATATATTTT.

This clonotype was seen only a few times. This rearrangement joins TRBV29-1 to TRBJ1-4; 8 bases are shared with TRBD1. Germline V gene data show CDR1 as SQVTM and CDR2 as ANQGSEA. Trimming at V came to 6 bases and at J to 7 bases, leaving 7 bases not matched to a gene. This CDR3 is 13 amino acids long. In nucleotides, the CDR3 is TGCAGCGTAGCAGACAGGGGCGGTGAAAAACTGTTTTTT. This sequence encodes CSVADRGGEKLFF.

This clonotype was recorded many times. The chain employs TRBV7-2 and TRBJ2-1, with D hard to call. The CDR3 has 14 residues. Trimming removed 5 bases at V and 7 bases at J, with 15 bases between. CDR1 and CDR2 (germline): SGHTA, FQGNSA. The DNA of the CDR3 is TGTGCCAGCAGCCTAGACCCGGAGCCTAATGAGCAGTTCTTC. Amino acids: CASSLDPEPNEQFF. The variable domain in full, with the rest retrieved from reference TRBV7-2 and TRBJ2-1, is GAGVSQSPSNKVTEKGKDVELRCDPISGHTALYWYRQSLGQGLEFLIYFQGNSAPDKSGLPSDRFSAERTGGSVSTLTIQRTQQEDSAVYLCASSLDPEPNEQFFGPGTRLTVL.